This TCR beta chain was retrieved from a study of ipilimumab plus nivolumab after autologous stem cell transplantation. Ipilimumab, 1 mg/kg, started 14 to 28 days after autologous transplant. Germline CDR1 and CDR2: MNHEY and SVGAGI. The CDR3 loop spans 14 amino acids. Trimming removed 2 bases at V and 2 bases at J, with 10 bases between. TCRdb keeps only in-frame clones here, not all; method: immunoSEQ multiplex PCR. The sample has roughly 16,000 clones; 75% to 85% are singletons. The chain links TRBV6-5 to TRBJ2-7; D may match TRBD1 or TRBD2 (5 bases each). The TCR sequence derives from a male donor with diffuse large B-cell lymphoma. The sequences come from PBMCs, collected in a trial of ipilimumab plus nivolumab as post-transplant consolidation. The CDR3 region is CASSYNQGPYEQYF. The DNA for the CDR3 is TGTGCCAGCAGTTACAATCAGGGACCCTACGAGCAGTACTTC.